This record covers a single T cell receptor beta chain. With 4 bases clipped from V and 5 bases from J, the junction kept 6 bases outside the gene matches. CDR3 length: 15 residues. Looked up from germline, CDR1 is SGHTA and CDR2 is FQGTGA. This sample was taken from a study of blood T cell repertoires in COVID-19. Study-level background: Sources were T cells, B-cell-depleted T cells, or PBMCs; the material itself was cDNA or gDNA.

The authors' processing: The assay estimated nucleated cells by amplifying reference gene primers. The protocol was immunoSEQ multiplex PCR, while the TCRdb copy is restricted to in-frame clones and leaves out a portion. The V and J calls and clone size were taken over from that table, and D and trimming were inferred from the DNA. The repertoire holds over 85,000 clones, with over 65% as singletons. The sample consisted of peripheral blood. V gene TRBV7-3 combines with J gene TRBJ2-3; 10 positions agree with TRBD2. This receptor was obtained from an elderly woman with acute or convalescent COVID-19. CDR3 loop: CASSSAGGPVDTQYF. In DNA form, the CDR3 reads TGTGCCAGCAGCTCAGCGGGGGGGCCGGTAGATACGCAGTATTTT.